This T cell receptor beta chain was obtained from a study of shared clonotypes between healthy human individuals. Overall study findings and caveats: Blood was the sole source, and tissue repertoires probably differ. Around 5% of naive CD4 clonotypes were common to a handful of donors.

The germline V gene encodes CDR1 MGHDK and CDR2 SYGVNS. This CDR3 spans 14 amino acids. V lost 3 bases and J lost 8, with 16 bases in between. Positive CCR7 selection of CD45RO-negative cells yielded the naive CD8 cells, and terminally differentiated effector memory CD45RA+ cells were excluded. The donors were all Caucasian adults (living in Nashville, Tennessee). Turning to this clone: The target antigen is unknown.

Generated by immunoSEQ multiplex PCR, the TCRdb table keeps only in-frame clones and is missing some. The data contain 550,000 to 600,000 clones, 98% of them singletons. Sequencing used naive CD8+ T cells sorted from blood. V usage is TRBV25-1 and J usage is TRBJ1-1; the D gene is possibly TRBD1 (5 bases). This sequence was found in a man aged 25 to 40 in good health. The CDR3 sequence: CASSDSPEGPEAFF. The CDR3, as DNA: TGTGCCAGCAGTGACTCTCCGGAGGGACCCGAAGCTTTCTTT.